One sample yielded the 10 T cell receptor beta chains listed below, sequenced in a study of regulatory T cells in long-lasting Graves disease. Both iRepertoire HTBI primers and Arm-PCR of CDR3 regions were used to build the TCR beta libraries. MiXCR was run by TCRdb on the multiplex PCR reads, yielding one entry per CDR3 protein. The data contain 600,000 to 850,000 distinct CDR3 sequences, approximately 29% of them singletons. The time point here: persistent/refractory GD, antithyroid drugs over 5 years with positive TRAb. PBMCs were the source of the RNA used for TCR sequencing. The material was peripheral blood mononuclear cells (PBMCs), obtained when the disease was refractory, from a patient treated with antithyroid drugs. These receptors originate from a female donor with Graves disease.

The chain carries TRBV2 and TRBJ2-4; D possibly corresponds to TRBD1 (6 bases). V gave up 9 bases and J gave up 1 base, with 25 bases separating them. CDR3 length: 18 amino acids. Germline V lookup: CDR1 SNHLY, CDR2 FYNNEI. The CDR3 DNA reads as TGTGCCAGAGGAATTAATGGGCCGGGACAACGGGCCAAAAACATTCAGTACTTC. Translating it yields CARGINGPGQRAKNIQYF.

The chain has TRBV3-1 and TRBJ2-5, with 9 bases fitting TRBD2. J gave up 3 bases and V 8 bases, and 13 bases lay outside the gene matches. The CDR3 loop spans 16 amino acids. Germline CDR1 reads LGHDT; CDR2 reads YNNKEL (reference sequence). In nucleotides, the CDR3 is TGTGCCAGCGATTCGGATAGCGGGAGATGGGAAGAGACCCAGTACTTC. Protein sequence: CASDSDSGRWEETQYF.

This clonotype has ten or more counts. The chain combines TRBV6-1 with TRBJ1-2; D uncertain. Trimming cost V 3 bases and J 7 bases, with 9 bases left between them. The CDR3 is 12 amino acids. Germline CDR1 and CDR2: MNHNS and SASEGT. The CDR3: CASSDRAVGYTF. The CDR3 DNA reads as TGTGCCAGCAGTGACCGGGCGGTTGGCTACACCTTC.

This clonotype came up a few times. This chain uses TRBV19 with TRBJ2-5; 14 bases line up with TRBD2. J was trimmed by 5 bases and V by 5 bases; bases with no gene match: 7. This CDR3 has 16 residues. CDR1 and CDR2 from the germline V gene are LNHDA and SQIVND (reference sequence). The CDR3 DNA sequence: TGTGCCAGTAGTCCGTGGACTAGCGGGAGGATGGAGACCCAGTACTTC. Translating gives CASSPWTSGRMETQYF.

The gene calls are TRBV27 and TRBJ1-1; D may be TRBD1 (5 bases). V dropped 8 bases and J dropped 4 bases, with 14 bases sitting between them. The germline V gene encodes CDR1 MNHEY and CDR2 SMNVEV (reference sequence). The CDR3 covers 13 residues. Written as DNA, the CDR3 is TGTGCCAGCGTGGGACGGTTGAGCACTGAAGCTTTCTTT. This encodes CASVGRLSTEAFF.

V is TRBV5-1 and J is TRBJ1-1; D is undetermined. Trimming pared 1 base from V and 4 bases from J, leaving 11 bases between. Germline loops: CDR1 SGHRS, CDR2 YFSETQ. The CDR3 runs 14 residues. CDR3 nucleotide sequence: TGCGCCAGCAGCTTGCGGCAGGATGGCACTGAAGCTTTCTTT. Its translation is CASSLRQDGTEAFF. The full variable domain, in which reference TRBV5-1 and TRBJ1-1 provide the parts outside the CDR3, is KAGVTQTPRYLIKTRGQQVTLSCSPISGHRSVSWYQQTPGQGLQFLFEYFSETQRNKGNFPGRFSGRQFSNSRSEMNVSTLELGDSALYLCASSLRQDGTEAFFGQGTRLTVV.

This clonotype occurred many times. This chain joins TRBV18 and TRBJ2-5, with 13 positions matching TRBD2. Losses at the gene ends were 3 bases for V and 5 bases for J; bases not matched to a gene: 3. The germline CDR1 and CDR2 sequences are KGHSH and LQKENI. The CDR3 covers 15 residues. The CDR3 DNA reads TGTGCCAGCTCACCCGGACTAGCGGGAGTGGAGACCCAGTACTTC. Residues: CASSPGLAGVETQYF.

This clonotype was counted ten times or more. The rearrangement joins TRBV11-2 to TRBJ2-5, with a possible D match to TRBD1 (6 bases). The V end lost 2 bases, the J end lost 6 bases, and 16 bases lay between the germline ends. This CDR3 has 15 residues. Germline-derived CDR1 and CDR2 are SGHAT and FQNNGV. For the CDR3, the DNA is TGTGCCAGCAGCTTACGGGGCTCAGGGGAGAAGACCCAGTACTTC. The encoded protein is CASSLRGSGEKTQYF.

This clonotype was seen a few times. V and J are TRBV11-2 and TRBJ1-3; no clear D gene. The V gene lost 0 bases and the J gene lost 3 bases, with 9 bases spanning the gap. Germline loops: CDR1 SGHAT, CDR2 FQNNGV. The CDR3 runs to 15 residues. The CDR3 region is CASSLESELGNTIYF. In DNA form, the CDR3 reads TGTGCCAGCAGCTTAGAGTCCGAACTTGGAAACACCATATATTTT.

The V gene is TRBV6-5, the J gene TRBJ2-3; D is unclear. This CDR3 is 14 amino acids long. Germline V gene sequence: CDR1 MNHEY, CDR2 SVGAGI. V gave up 0 bases and J gave up 4 bases, with 8 bases separating them. The CDR3 nucleotides read TGTGCCAGCAGTTACTCAGGGCAGGCAGATACGCAGTATTTT. Its protein product is CASSYSGQADTQYF.